This T cell receptor (beta chain) is from a study of response to subunit inactivated influenza vaccine. Points on this clonotype: The antigen remains undetermined.

From germline, CDR1 is ENHRY and CDR2 SYGVKD. With 3 bases clipped from V and 4 bases from J, the junction kept 6 bases outside the gene matches. CDR3 length: 15 residues. Study observations and caveats: A suggestion made by the authors is that each seasonal influenza vaccination recruits few new T cells.

TCRdb processed the RT-PCR reads anew with MiXCR; each CDR3 protein has one entry. The sample shows hundreds of thousands of distinct CDR3 sequences, approximately 15% of them seen only once. This clonotype was obtained from a middle-aged man who received an inactivated influenza vaccine. Here the sequenced sample was PBMCs from blood, taken 12 days after vaccination. The rearrangement joins TRBV10-3 to TRBJ2-3; TRBD2 matches 8 bases. In DNA, the CDR3 is TGTGCCATCAGTGACTCCGGACTAGCTGCAGATACGCAGTATTTT. It yields the protein CAISDSGLAADTQYF.